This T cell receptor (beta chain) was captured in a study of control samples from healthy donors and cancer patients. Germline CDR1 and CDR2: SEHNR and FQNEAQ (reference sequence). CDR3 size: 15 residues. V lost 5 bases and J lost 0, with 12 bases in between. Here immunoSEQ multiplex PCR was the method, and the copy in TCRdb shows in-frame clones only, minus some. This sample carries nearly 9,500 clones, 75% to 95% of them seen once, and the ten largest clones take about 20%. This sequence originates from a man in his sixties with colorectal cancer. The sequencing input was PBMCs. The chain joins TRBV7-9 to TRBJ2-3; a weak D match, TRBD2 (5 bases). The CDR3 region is CASSPTRGSTDTQYF. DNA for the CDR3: TGTGCCAGCAGCCCCACTAGAGGGAGCACAGATACGCAGTATTTT. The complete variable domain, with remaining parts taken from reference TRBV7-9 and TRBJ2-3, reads DTGVSQNPRHKITKRGQNVTFRCDPISEHNRLYWYRQTLGQGPEFLTYFQNEAQLEKSRLLSDRFSAERPKGSFSTLEIQRTEQGDSAMYLCASSPTRGSTDTQYFGPGTRLTVL.